The following is a TCR beta chain sequence with its context. This receptor's antigen is unknown. A much larger clonotype is one base distant, so this may be a read error. A distance of 14 bases separates the germline ends of V and J, which lose 4 bases and 1 base respectively. The germline V gene (reference sequence) sets CDR1 to SGHNT and CDR2 to YYREEE. CDR3 length: 15 amino acids, cysteine to phenylalanine. Here the CDR3 DNA is all that survives: 45 bases in frame from base 1. Blood RNA was extracted from unsorted whole blood with TRIzol reagent; germline DNA came from the DNeasy Blood & Tissue kit. Patients had chronic HBV infection and were treatment-naive at sampling. Before surgery, 3 to 5 milliliters of peripheral blood were collected into K2EDTA tubes. This record comes from a study of tumor-infiltrating lymphocytes in primary liver carcinoma (dated by TCRdb to the late 2010s). For the study in its entirety: Roughly five patients with histopathologically diagnosed primary liver carcinoma underwent surgical resection in China between late 2015 and 2016. Reproducibility between technical replicate repertoires was high, with correlation coefficients above 0.95 and mean shared-clone rates approximately 0.91. The five patients had tumors staged T1-T3 N0M0, with maximum diameters ranging from about 4.2 to 11 cm. Each sample produced roughly 3.5 to 8 million productive TCRbeta reads, and read depth showed no significant difference between tissue types. For each liver tumor, the study sampled five regions along with adjacent normal tissue and blood, and applied TCRbeta repertoire sequencing, expression microarrays and whole-exome sequencing. TCRbeta repertoire sequencing covered about 35 specimens from 5 patients: roughly 25 tumor regions, 5 adjacent noncancerous liver tissues and 5 peripheral blood samples. Of the five patients (three men and two women, aged 30 to 69 years), four had hepatocellular carcinoma and one had combined HCC and intrahepatic cholangiocarcinoma. Results and caveats for the whole study, not just this receptor: The study included only four or five patients, and the authors note findings should be validated in a larger study. A significantly larger repertoire fraction was made up by the top 250 clones in tumors than in blood (p = 0.039). Since the samples were bulk and unsorted, there was no way to compare CD4+ and CD8+ T cell repertoires. Only the TCR beta chain was sequenced, so true repertoire diversity is likely underestimated because unpaired alpha chains were not captured. Repertoire overlap was found to be higher between tumor regions (mean roughly 35%) than between tumor-adjacent (approximately 17%) or tumor-blood (around 15%) pairs, consistent with antigen-driven expansion.

A constant-region primer and ProtoScript II reverse transcriptase were used to reverse-transcribe TCRbeta-specific cDNA from roughly 500 ng total RNA. Construction of the TCRbeta libraries relied on three nested rounds of multiplex PCR, following a slightly modified ARM-PCR procedure. The first two PCR rounds used multiplex TRBV1-TRBV30 forward primers with a Cbeta reverse primer, each for about 10 cycles. A final 25-cycle PCR with Deep VentR polymerase added sample barcodes and Illumina adapters. Before sequencing, amplicons of 200-500 bp were gel-purified using a QIAquick gel extraction kit. An Illumina HiSeq 2500 was used to sequence the TCRbeta amplicons, generating 250-bp paired-end reads. On the study's bioinformatics: To recover full CDR3 sequences, reads were quality-trimmed using Trimmomatic v0.33 and paired reads were then merged using FLASH v1.2.11. V, D and J germline segments were assigned to the rearranged TCRbeta sequences using MiGEC v1.2.1b. Clonotype statistics and Shannon-Wiener diversity indices were computed with VDJtools v1.0.0. Except for diversity analysis, only each sample's 250 most abundant clonotypes were used in subsequent analyses to reduce sampling bias. TCRdb's own reprocessing of the public reads used fastp at Q25 and MiXCR and kept productive beta chains. CDR3 protein sequences are deduplicated, and each keeps its most common genes and DNA. TCRdb's processing, not the authors' own work, is the source of the V and J calls. The sample table holds 250,000 to 400,000 distinct CDR3 sequences, of which about 62% were seen once. Jointly, the top ten make up roughly 8.9% of the sample.

The receptor was isolated from a man aged 40-55 years with primary liver carcinoma and hepatitis B virus infection. The chain is encoded by TRBV5-4 joined to TRBJ2-5; the D segment could be TRBD2, given 6 matching bases. The sequencing sample was made of peripheral blood. The CDR3 region reads CASSGKISGQETQYF. The nucleotides are TGTGCCAGCAGCGGAAAGATTAGCGGCCAAGAGACCCAGTACTTC.